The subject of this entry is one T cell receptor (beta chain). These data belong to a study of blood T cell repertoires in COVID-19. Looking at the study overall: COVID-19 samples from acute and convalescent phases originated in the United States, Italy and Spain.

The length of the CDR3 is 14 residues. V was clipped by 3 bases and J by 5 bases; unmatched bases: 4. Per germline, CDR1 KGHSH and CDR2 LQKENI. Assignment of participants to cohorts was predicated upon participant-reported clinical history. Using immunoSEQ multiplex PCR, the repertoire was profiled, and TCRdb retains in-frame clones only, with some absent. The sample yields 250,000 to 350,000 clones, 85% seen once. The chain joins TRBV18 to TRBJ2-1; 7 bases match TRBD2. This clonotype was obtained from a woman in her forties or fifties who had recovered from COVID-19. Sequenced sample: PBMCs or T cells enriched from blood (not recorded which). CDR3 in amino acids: CASSPGTSDNEQFF. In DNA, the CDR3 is TGTGCCAGCTCACCGGGCACTAGCGACAATGAGCAGTTCTTC.